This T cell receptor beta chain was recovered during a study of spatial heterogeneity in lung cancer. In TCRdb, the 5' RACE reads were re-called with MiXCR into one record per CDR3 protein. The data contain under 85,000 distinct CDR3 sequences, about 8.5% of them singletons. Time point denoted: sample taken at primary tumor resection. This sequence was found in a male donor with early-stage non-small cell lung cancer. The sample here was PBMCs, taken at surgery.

Here the CDR3 reads CASSFRTGTGISYEQYF. CDR3 coding DNA: TGTGCCAGCAGTTTTAGAACCGGGACAGGGATCTCCTACGAGCAGTACTTC. V and J are TRBV27 and TRBJ2-7; 9 bases fit TRBD1. CDR3 length: 17 residues. Looked up from germline, CDR1 is MNHEY and CDR2 is SMNVEV (reference sequence). The V gene end was trimmed by 3 bases and the J gene end by 0 bases; junction bases not matched to a gene: 9.